This entry lists 2 T cell receptor beta chains sequenced from one sample in a study of shared clonotypes between healthy human individuals. Only in-frame clones appear in the TCRdb table, and some are missing; sequencing was by immunoSEQ multiplex PCR. This table has 800,000 to 1,200,000 clones, more than 75% appearing once. The sequenced sample consisted of memory CD4+ T cells from PBMCs. Subset of the sample: CD45RA-negative fraction. These receptors all come from a man aged 18-30 years in good health. Some clones in this sample may be carry-over from other donors' samples.

The rearrangement uses TRBV29-1 and TRBJ1-3; TRBD1 aligns across 9 bases. Germline V gene sequence: CDR1 SQVTM, CDR2 ANQGSEA. The V segment lost 7 bases and the J segment 1 base; nucleotides outside the gene matches: 8. This CDR3 spans 15 amino acids. CDR3 residues: CSAVQGAASGNTIYF. CDR3 nucleotides: TGCAGCGCCGTACAGGGGGCGGCTTCTGGAAACACCATATATTTT.

CDR3 loop: CASRVRTYASNGAKNIQYF. In nucleotides, the CDR3 is TGTGCCAGCAGAGTCCGGACCTACGCCTCAAACGGGGCCAAAAACATTCAGTACTTC. This chain joins TRBV28 and TRBJ2-4; D uncertain. The germline gives CDR1 MDHEN, CDR2 SYDVKM. Trimming took off 6 bases at V and 1 base at J, with 25 bases between the two ends. The CDR3 is 19 residues long.